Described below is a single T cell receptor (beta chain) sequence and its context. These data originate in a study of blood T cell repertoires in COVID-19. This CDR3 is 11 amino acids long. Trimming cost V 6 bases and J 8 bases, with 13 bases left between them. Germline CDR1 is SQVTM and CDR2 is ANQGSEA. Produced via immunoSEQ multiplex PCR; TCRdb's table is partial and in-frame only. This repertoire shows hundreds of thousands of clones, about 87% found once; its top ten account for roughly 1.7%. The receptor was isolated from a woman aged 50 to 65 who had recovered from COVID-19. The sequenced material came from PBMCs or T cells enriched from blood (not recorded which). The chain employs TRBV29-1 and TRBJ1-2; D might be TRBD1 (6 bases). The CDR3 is CSVVDSWGYTF. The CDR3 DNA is TGCAGCGTGGTGGACAGTTGGGGCTACACCTTC.